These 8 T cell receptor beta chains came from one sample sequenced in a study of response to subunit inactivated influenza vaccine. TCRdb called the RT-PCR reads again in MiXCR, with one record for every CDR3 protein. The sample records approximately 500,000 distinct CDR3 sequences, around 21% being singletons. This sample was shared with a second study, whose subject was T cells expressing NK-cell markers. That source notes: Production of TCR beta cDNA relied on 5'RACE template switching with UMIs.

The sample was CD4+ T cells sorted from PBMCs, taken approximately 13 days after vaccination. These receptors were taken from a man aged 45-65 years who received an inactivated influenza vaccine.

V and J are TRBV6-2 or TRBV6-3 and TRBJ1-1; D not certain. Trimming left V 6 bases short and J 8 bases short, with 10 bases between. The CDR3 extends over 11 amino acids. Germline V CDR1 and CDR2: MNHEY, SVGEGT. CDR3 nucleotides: TGTGCCAGCAGAAAGGGCCTAGAAGCTTTCTTT. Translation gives CASRKGLEAFF.

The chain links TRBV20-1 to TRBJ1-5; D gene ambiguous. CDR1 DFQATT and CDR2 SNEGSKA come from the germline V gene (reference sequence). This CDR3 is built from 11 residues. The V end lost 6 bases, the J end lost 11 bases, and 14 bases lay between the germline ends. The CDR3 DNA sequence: TGCAGTGCCGAGTCGAGTTTGGCCCAGCATTTT. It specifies CSAESSLAQHF.

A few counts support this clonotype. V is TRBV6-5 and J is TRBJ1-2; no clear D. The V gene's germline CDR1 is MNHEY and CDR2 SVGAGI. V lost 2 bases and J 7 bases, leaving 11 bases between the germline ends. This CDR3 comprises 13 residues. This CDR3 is CASSYGRAGGYTF. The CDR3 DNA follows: TGTGCCAGCAGTTACGGAAGGGCCGGTGGCTACACCTTC.

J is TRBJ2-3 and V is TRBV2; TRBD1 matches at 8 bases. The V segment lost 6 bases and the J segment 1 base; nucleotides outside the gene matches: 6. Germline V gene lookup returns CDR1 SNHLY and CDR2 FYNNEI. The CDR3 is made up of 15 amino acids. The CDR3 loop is CASSGQGIGTDTQYF. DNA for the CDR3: TGTGCCAGCAGCGGACAGGGAATCGGCACAGATACGCAGTATTTT.

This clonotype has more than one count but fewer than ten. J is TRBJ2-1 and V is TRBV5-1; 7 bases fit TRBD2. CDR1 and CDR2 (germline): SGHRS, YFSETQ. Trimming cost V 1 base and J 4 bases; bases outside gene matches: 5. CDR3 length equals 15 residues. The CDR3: CASSLSGNSYNEQFF. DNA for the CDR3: TGCGCCAGCAGCTTGAGCGGGAATTCTTACAATGAGCAGTTCTTC.

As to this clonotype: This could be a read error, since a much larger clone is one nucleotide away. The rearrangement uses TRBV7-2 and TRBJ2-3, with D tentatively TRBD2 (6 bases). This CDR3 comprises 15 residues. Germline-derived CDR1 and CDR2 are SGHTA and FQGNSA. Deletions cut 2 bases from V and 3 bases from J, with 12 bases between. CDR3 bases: TGTGCCAGCAGCTTAATGGGGGGATATACAGATACGCAGTATTTT. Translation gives CASSLMGGYTDTQYF. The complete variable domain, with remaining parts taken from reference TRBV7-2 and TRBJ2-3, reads GAGVSQSPSNKVTEKGKDVELRCDPISGHTALYWYRQSLGQGLEFLIYFQGNSAPDKSGLPSDRFSAERTGGSVSTLTIQRTQQEDSAVYLCASSLMGGYTDTQYFGPGTRLTVL.

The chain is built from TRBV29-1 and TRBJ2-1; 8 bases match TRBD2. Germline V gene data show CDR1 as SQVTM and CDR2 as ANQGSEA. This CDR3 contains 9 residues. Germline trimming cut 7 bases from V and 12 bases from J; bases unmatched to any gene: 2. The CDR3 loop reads CSAREGQFF. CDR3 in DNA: TGCAGCGCCCGGGAGGGGCAGTTCTTC.

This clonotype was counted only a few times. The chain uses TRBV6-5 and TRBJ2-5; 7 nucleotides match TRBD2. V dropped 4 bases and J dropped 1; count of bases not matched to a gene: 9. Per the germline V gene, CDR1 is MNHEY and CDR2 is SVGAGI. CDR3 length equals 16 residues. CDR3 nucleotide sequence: TGTGCCAGCAGTTGGGGGAGGGCCTTTGGCCAAGAGACCCAGTACTTC. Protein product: CASSWGRAFGQETQYF.